The 22 T cell receptor beta chains listed next were all sequenced from one sample in a study. MiXCR, applied by TCRdb to the 5' RACE reads, yields one record per CDR3 protein. The sample holds approximately 6,200 distinct CDR3 sequences; 34% are singletons and the top ten take around 5%. The specimen was naive CD4+ T cells sorted from a lymph node. Specified subset: naive CD4+ T cells, CD4+CD45RA+CD25-. The receptors derive from a female donor with breast cancer.

By frequency in the sample, this clonotype is medium-sized. V gene TRBV4-2 combines with J gene TRBJ1-3, with a weak D call TRBD1 (6 bases). CDR1 and CDR2 (germline): LGHNA, YNFKEQ. Deletions cut 1 base from V and 3 bases from J, with 13 bases between. CDR3 length equals 16 residues. CDR3 nucleotides: TGTGCCAGCAGCCAAGGGGGGGCAGGGCTTGGAAACACCATATATTTT. This translates into CASSQGGAGLGNTIYF.

This clonotype rates as medium-sized. The chain recombines TRBV27 with TRBJ1-5; no definite D call. Germline CDR1 MNHEY, CDR2 SMNVEV (reference sequence). The CDR3 length is 14 residues. Deletions cut 6 bases from V and 7 bases from J, with 16 bases between. CDR3 DNA: TGTGCCAGCAGAAAGTCCGGGCTGGAACAGCCCCAGCATTTT. It is translated as CASRKSGLEQPQHF.

With regard to this clonotype: The junction departs from the called germline gene at one end, perhaps through a read error. The chain recombines TRBV7-9 with TRBJ2-2; weak D call: TRBD2 (6 bases). The CDR3 is 16 amino acids. The germline CDR1 and CDR2 sequences are SEHNR and FQNEAQ (reference sequence). CDR3 residues: CASSRPGLANTGEMFF. Here the CDR3 DNA reads TGTGCCAGCAGCCGTCCGGGACTTGCGAACACCGGGGAGATGTTTTTT.

This clonotype is labeled medium-sized (0.01 to 0.1%). The genes are TRBV20-1 and TRBJ1-1; 7 bases are a match to TRBD1. Trimming cost V 6 bases and J 1 base; bases outside gene matches: 17. Germline V gene lookup returns CDR1 DFQATT and CDR2 SNEGSKA (reference sequence). CDR3 length: 17 residues. CDR3 nucleotides: TGCAGTGCCAGAATCCAGGGGGACGAATCCGAGAACACTGAAGCTTTCTTT. This gives the protein CSARIQGDESENTEAFF.

In its sample, this clonotype was seen once. The CDR3 ends on some other residue instead of the conserved phenylalanine or tryptophan, so this is likely a read error. The DNA is left out, because the CDR3 cannot be placed on it with certainty; the CDR3 is given as TCRdb lists it. The CDR3: CASSYSTGVYL. V is TRBV6-6 and J is TRBJ2-7; TRBD1, the table's D call, lacks a check against the DNA. Looked up from germline, CDR1 is MNHNY and CDR2 is SVGAGI (reference sequence). The CDR3 adds up to 11 amino acids, both ends counted.

This clonotype occurred a few times. This chain joins TRBV9 and TRBJ2-5; D is unresolved. This CDR3 spans 13 amino acids. The germline V gene encodes CDR1 SGDLS and CDR2 YYNGEE. V lost 3 bases and J lost 3, with 9 bases in between. CDR3 loop: CASSGVTKETQYF. The DNA of the CDR3 is TGTGCCAGCAGCGGGGTGACCAAAGAGACCCAGTACTTC.

By share, this clonotype ranks as medium-sized (0.01 to 0.1%). J is TRBJ1-5 and V is TRBV18, with D hard to call. The CDR3 has 15 residues. V shed 3 bases and J shed 3 bases, with 12 bases lying between them. The germline CDR1 and CDR2 sequences are KGHSH and LQKENI. CDR3 bases: TGTGCCAGCTCACCGGGGAGGGTCAACAATCAGCCCCAGCATTTT. Protein: CASSPGRVNNQPQHF.

This clonotype has only a few counts. The chain recombines TRBV4-3 with TRBJ2-3; 13 bases are a match to TRBD2. CDR3 size: 18 residues. V shed 1 base, J shed 2 bases, and the junction held 6 bases outside the gene matches. CDR1 is LGHNA, CDR2 YSLEER, per germline. The chain's CDR3 is CASSQGVTSGGSTDTQYF. The CDR3 DNA follows: TGCGCCAGCAGCCAAGGAGTGACTAGCGGGGGGTCCACAGATACGCAGTATTTT.

This clonotype was observed once. This chain joins TRBV18 and TRBJ2-3; possible D gene TRBD2, 6 bases. The V gene's germline CDR1 is KGHSH and CDR2 LQKENI. V was pared by 2 bases and J by 9 bases, with 12 bases between. The CDR3 spans 13 residues. Written as DNA, the CDR3 is TGTGCCAGCTCACCAAGCCGGGACTCAACGCAGTATTTT. Protein: CASSPSRDSTQYF.

Regarding this clonotype: A much bigger clone sits one base away, suggesting this may be a read error. The CDR3 does not close with the conserved phenylalanine or tryptophan, likely indicating a read error. The chain uses TRBV10-3 and TRBJ2-5; D remains unclear. CDR3 length equals 11 residues. Germline V gene lookup returns CDR1 ENHRY and CDR2 SYGVKD. V was cut by 7 bases and J by 5 bases, with 8 bases left in between. The CDR3 DNA reads TGTGCCATCAAGGGTGGGGAGACCCAGTACCTC. Protein sequence: CAIKGGETQYL.

The chain uses TRBV29-1 and TRBJ1-2; TRBD1 is a possible D gene (5 bases). Germline loops: CDR1 SQVTM, CDR2 ANQGSEA. The V gene lost 5 bases and the J gene lost 2 bases, with 9 bases spanning the gap. This CDR3 has 12 amino acids. CDR3 nucleotide sequence: TGCAGCGTTTCGTGGGGGAACTATGGCTACACCTTC. As protein: CSVSWGNYGYTF.

The chain couples TRBV29-1 to TRBJ2-2, with TRBD2 as a possible D gene (7 bases). Germline V gene data show CDR1 as SQVTM and CDR2 as ANQGSEA. Trimming pared 6 bases from V and 4 bases from J, leaving 21 bases between. The CDR3 sequence is 16 residues long. CDR3 DNA sequence: TGCAGCGTCCGAGGGGGGGAACAGGGTGGCACCGGGGAGCTGTTTTTT. Translated, it gives CSVRGGEQGGTGELFF.

With respect to this clonotype: At one of its ends the junction is not consistent with the germline gene, which may arise from a read error. The V gene is TRBV6-6, the J gene TRBJ1-2; 7 bases line up with TRBD1. CDR1 is MNHNY and CDR2 is SVGAGI in the germline V gene (reference sequence). The CDR3 is made up of 11 amino acids. CDR3 protein: CASSYSTGWHF. The CDR3 DNA reads TGTGCCAGCAGTTACTCGACAGGGTGGCACTTC.

CDR3 protein: CSVGGNTQYF. CDR3 sequence (DNA): TGCAGCGTTGGGGGAAATACGCAGTATTTT. V gene TRBV29-1 combines with J gene TRBJ2-3; no clear D. V gave up 4 bases and J gave up 7 bases, with 6 bases separating them. CDR1 is SQVTM and CDR2 is ANQGSEA in the germline V gene. CDR3 length: 10 residues.

The chain links TRBV7-8 to TRBJ2-7; D is possibly TRBD1 (6 bases). Germline CDR1 reads SGHVS; CDR2 reads FQNEAQ. CDR3 length equals 14 residues. V shed 5 bases and J shed 6 bases, with 17 bases lying between them. CDR3 region: CASSPQGVGAEQYF. The CDR3 DNA reads TGTGCCAGCAGCCCCCAGGGCGTGGGGGCCGAGCAGTACTTC.

The rearrangement links TRBV7-8 to TRBJ1-5; a weak D match, TRBD1 (6 bases). Trimming pared 5 bases from V and 4 bases from J, leaving 9 bases between. CDR3 size: 13 residues. The germline CDR1 and CDR2 sequences are SGHVS and FQNEAQ. As DNA, the CDR3 is TGTGCCAGCAGCGCGGACAGAAATCAGCCCCAGCATTTT. Translation: CASSADRNQPQHF.

This clonotype is labeled medium-sized (0.01 to 0.1%). V usage is TRBV4-3 and J usage is TRBJ2-1; D is uncertain. This CDR3 contains 17 residues. Deletions cut 2 bases from V and 0 bases from J, with 14 bases between. Germline V gene sequence: CDR1 LGHNA, CDR2 YSLEER. The CDR3 is CASSQRRSMSSYNEQFF. CDR3 sequence (DNA): TGCGCCAGCAGCCAACGACGATCGATGAGCTCCTACAATGAGCAGTTCTTC.

This chain joins TRBV18 and TRBJ2-1; TRBD1 matches at 7 bases. Per germline, CDR1 KGHSH and CDR2 LQKENI. The V segment lost 3 bases and the J segment 4 bases; nucleotides outside the gene matches: 6. The CDR3 sequence is 15 residues long. The CDR3 DNA sequence: TGTGCCAGCTCACCCAAACAGGGGTCTTACAATGAGCAGTTCTTC. Translation: CASSPKQGSYNEQFF.

This clonotype is labeled medium-sized (0.01 to 0.1%). V is TRBV4-3 and J is TRBJ1-2; D perhaps matches TRBD1 (5 bases). The CDR3 runs to 12 residues. Trimming removed 4 bases at V and 2 bases at J, with 5 bases between. Per the germline V gene, CDR1 is LGHNA and CDR2 is YSLEER. The CDR3 here is CASSPGNYGYTF. CDR3 nucleotide sequence: TGCGCCAGCAGCCCAGGGAACTATGGCTACACCTTC.

The chain combines TRBV28 with TRBJ2-3; 8 nucleotides match TRBD2. V trimming: 5 bases; J trimming: 10 bases; junction bases outside the gene matches: 8. CDR1 MDHEN and CDR2 SYDVKM come from the germline V gene. The CDR3 totals 13 residues. CDR3 bases: TGTGCCAGCAGTACGGCCGGGGGGGAGCCGCAGTATTTT. This sequence encodes CASSTAGGEPQYF. Supplemented by reference TRBV28 and TRBJ2-3, the full variable domain reads DVKVTQSSRYLVKRTGEKVFLECVQDMDHENMFWYRQDPGLGLRLIYFSYDVKMKEKGDIPEGYSVSREKKERFSLILESASTNQTSMYLCASSTAGGEPQYFGPGTRLTVL.

A word on this clonotype: This sequence may be a read error, since a much larger clone differs from it by one base. The rearrangement joins TRBV30 to TRBJ1-4; 9 bases line up with TRBD1. The CDR3 spans 15 residues. From germline, CDR1 is GTSNPN and CDR2 SVGIG (reference sequence). Here the CDR3 DNA reads TGTGCCTGGAGTGGAGGGACAGGGAGAATGGGAAAACTGGTTTTT. As protein: CAWSGGTGRMGKLVF. The variable domain in full, with the rest retrieved from reference TRBV30 and TRBJ1-4, is SQTIHQWPATLVQPVGSPLSLECTVEGTSNPNLYWYRQAAGRGLQLLFYSVGIGQISSEVPQNLSASRPQDRQFILSSKKLLLSDSGFYLCAWSGGTGRMGKLVFGSGTQLSVL.

There are a few counts of this clonotype. The J gene is TRBJ2-1, the V gene TRBV4-2, with 9 positions matching TRBD2. Per the germline V gene, CDR1 is LGHNA and CDR2 is YNFKEQ. CDR3 length: 16 amino acids. V lost 0 bases to trimming and J lost 2 bases; unmatched junction nucleotides: 2. The CDR3 reads CASSQDWTSAYNEQFF. In DNA form, the CDR3 reads TGTGCCAGCAGCCAAGACTGGACTAGCGCCTACAATGAGCAGTTCTTC.